Here is one T cell receptor beta chain with its context. Its antigen is as yet unknown. With MiXCR, TCRdb reprocessed the PCR reads. The repertoire consists of fewer than 30,000 clones, with about a sixth occurring once and the leading ten covering about 4.5%. This sample was taken from a study of metastatic and nonmetastatic thyroid tumors. Findings and caveats of the study: A significant increase in TCR beta diversity was reportedly seen in malignant thyroid tumors relative to benign nodules, in blood and tumor.

V was cut by 5 bases and J by 7 bases, with 21 bases left in between. The CDR3 is 16 residues long. Germline V gene lookup returns CDR1 SGHAT and CDR2 FQNNGV. No treatment had been given to any patient before thyroid surgery. This chain links TRBV11-2 with TRBJ2-4; possibly TRBD1 or TRBD2 for D (5 bases each). The sequence came from a female donor with papillary thyroid cancer or a benign thyroid nodule (not recorded which). Some clones in this sample may be carry-over from other donors' samples. The sequenced sample was blood. CDR3: CASSLRGRGARNIQYF. CDR3 bases: TGTGCCAGCAGCCTACGAGGCCGAGGGGCAAGGAACATTCAGTACTTC.